The 32 T cell receptor beta chains reported below all come from one sample, sequenced in a study of T cells after posttransplantation cyclophosphamide. Assay used: immunoSEQ multiplex PCR; TCRdb lists only in-frame clones, some missing. The specimen has fewer than 35,000 clones, none found just once. The sample consisted of PBMCs. These receptors were collected from a woman in her fifties or sixties in good health, CMV-negative, and a related stem cell transplant donor.

This clone appeared a few times. The gene calls are TRBV9 and TRBJ2-1, with 8 bases aligning to TRBD1. This CDR3 has 14 residues. Germline-derived CDR1 and CDR2 are SGDLS and YYNGEE. V shed 0 bases, J shed 5 bases, and the junction held 1 base outside the gene matches. CDR3 bases: TGTGCCAGCAGCGTAGGGACAGGGCACAATGAGCAGTTCTTC. Its protein is CASSVGTGHNEQFF.

This clone has just a few counts. V gene TRBV30 combines with J gene TRBJ1-2, with 8 bases identical to TRBD1. The CDR3 sequence is 12 residues long. V lost 4 bases to trimming and J lost 6 bases; unmatched junction nucleotides: 4. Per germline, CDR1 GTSNPN and CDR2 SVGIG (reference sequence). CDR3 sequence (DNA): TGTGCCTGGAAGTCAGGGGGCCATGGCTACACCTTC. As protein: CAWKSGGHGYTF.

This clone occurred many times. The rearrangement uses TRBV2 and TRBJ1-5; TRBD1 aligns across 7 bases. The CDR3 extends over 16 amino acids. Germline V gene sequence: CDR1 SNHLY, CDR2 FYNNEI. J lost 3 bases, V lost 5 bases, and 10 bases had no gene match. The CDR3 bases are TGTGCCAGCAGTCGTGACAGGGTTCACGACAATCAGCCCCAGCATTTT. Translating gives CASSRDRVHDNQPQHF.

The sample holds many counts of this clone. The chain is built from TRBV6-5 and TRBJ2-1; TRBD1 matches at 7 bases. With 6 bases clipped from V and 9 bases from J, the junction kept 11 bases outside the gene matches. The CDR3 is made up of 14 amino acids. In germline, CDR1 is MNHEY, CDR2 SVGAGI. CDR3 in DNA: TGTGCCAGCAGACCTACAGGGGCTCAGGGTGAGCAGTTCTTC. Translating gives CASRPTGAQGEQFF.

This clone was seen repeatedly, ten times or more. V gene TRBV7-9 combines with J gene TRBJ1-2, with D possibly matching TRBD1 (6 bases). The CDR3 loop spans 14 amino acids. V shed 1 base and J shed 6 bases, with 12 bases lying between them. CDR1 and CDR2 (germline): SEHNR, FQNEAQ (reference sequence). The CDR3 loop reads CASSLGGGADGYTF. The CDR3 DNA reads TGTGCCAGCAGCTTAGGCGGGGGGGCTGATGGCTACACCTTC.

The J gene is TRBJ2-3, the V gene TRBV7-3; 9 bases agree with TRBD1. The CDR3 extends over 15 amino acids. J lost 3 bases, V lost 5 bases, and 6 bases had no gene match. The germline CDR1 and CDR2 sequences are SGHTA and FQGTGA. CDR3: CASSVQGAQTDTQYF. In nucleotides, the CDR3 is TGTGCCAGCAGCGTACAGGGGGCTCAAACAGATACGCAGTATTTT.

This clone has at least ten counts. The V gene is TRBV28, the J gene TRBJ1-2; D gene uncertain. CDR1 and CDR2 (germline): MDHEN, SYDVKM. V shed 7 bases and J shed 4 bases, with 13 bases lying between them. CDR3 length: 13 amino acids. The CDR3, as DNA: TGTGCCAGCACCTGGACTTCCCGCTATGGCTACACCTTC. It encodes CASTWTSRYGYTF.

The sample holds many counts of this clone. This chain links TRBV7-9 with TRBJ2-7, with TRBD2 as a possible D gene (5 bases). Trimming cost V 6 bases and J 3 bases, with 9 bases left between them. Germline lookup yields CDR1 SEHNR and CDR2 FQNEAQ (reference sequence). The CDR3 has 12 residues. CDR3 in DNA: TGTGCCAGCAGTATCGACTACTACGAGCAGTACTTC. It encodes CASSIDYYEQYF. Using reference TRBV7-9 and TRBJ2-7 for the parts outside the CDR3, the full variable domain is DTGVSQNPRHKITKRGQNVTFRCDPISEHNRLYWYRQTLGQGPEFLTYFQNEAQLEKSRLLSDRFSAERPKGSFSTLEIQRTEQGDSAMYLCASSIDYYEQYFGPGTRLTVT.

At least ten counts were recorded for this clone. The genes are TRBV14 and TRBJ1-2; D is uncertain. Germline values: CDR1 SGHDN, CDR2 FVKESK. V was cut by 0 bases and J by 4 bases, with 6 bases left in between. The CDR3 length is 13 residues. The CDR3 is CASSQDRTYGYTF. CDR3 coding DNA: TGTGCCAGCAGCCAAGACAGAACCTATGGCTACACCTTC. Full variable domain (remainder filled in from reference TRBV14 and TRBJ1-2): EAGVTQFPSHSVIEKGQTVTLRCDPISGHDNLYWYRRVMGKEIKFLLHFVKESKQDESGMPNNRFLAERTGGTYSTLKVQPAELEDSGVYFCASSQDRTYGYTFGSGTRLTVV.

Many counts were recorded for this clone. CDR3 DNA: TGTGCCAGCAGCTTCCTAGCGGGGGGGAGCACAGATACGCAGTATTTT. This gives the protein CASSFLAGGSTDTQYF. This rearrangement joins TRBV9 to TRBJ2-3; 12 nucleotides agree with TRBD2. The CDR3 is 16 amino acids. Germline V gene data show CDR1 as SGDLS and CDR2 as YYNGEE. The ends lost 4 bases at V and 0 bases at J; junction bases unmatched: 3.

This clone was seen at least ten times. This CDR3 is CASNRAGYNEQFF. The DNA of the CDR3 is TGTGCCAGCAATCGAGCGGGGTACAATGAGCAGTTCTTC. J is TRBJ2-1 and V is TRBV5-6; 7 nucleotides agree with TRBD2. This CDR3 region has 13 residues. Germline CDR1 and CDR2: SGHDT and YYEEEE. V was clipped by 6 bases and J by 4 bases; unmatched bases: 4.

This clone was recorded at least ten times. This CDR3 is missing its conserved last phenylalanine or tryptophan, likely due to a read error. The limits of the CDR3 on the DNA are not certain, so only TCRdb's listed CDR3 is given. The chain carries TRBV12-3 or TRBV12-4 and TRBJ2-7; TRBD1 is taken as the D call from the table, unchecked against the DNA. The CDR3 has 13 amino acids, counting both end residues. CDR3 sequence reads: CASRRTGTGSWRL.

This clone was detected ten times or more. The V and J genes are TRBV6-6 and TRBJ1-1, with D maybe TRBD1 (5 bases). Per germline, CDR1 MNHNY and CDR2 SVGAGI (reference sequence). V dropped 0 bases and J dropped 8 bases, with 10 bases sitting between them. The CDR3 has 13 amino acids. The DNA for the CDR3 is TGTGCCAGCAGTTACTCCGGGGGAGCGGAAGCTTTCTTT. Its protein is CASSYSGGAEAFF.

This clone was recorded at least ten times. The chain carries TRBV6-2 or TRBV6-3 and TRBJ2-3; 9 nucleotides agree with TRBD1. Trimming at V came to 0 bases and at J to 4 bases, leaving 2 bases not matched to a gene. Germline assignment: CDR1 MNHEY and CDR2 SVGEGT. The CDR3 sequence is 15 residues long. CDR3 sequence (DNA): TGTGCCAGCAGTTACTCGGGGACAGGGTCAGATACGCAGTATTTT. This gives the protein CASSYSGTGSDTQYF.

At least ten counts were recorded for this clone. The rearrangement joins TRBV27 to TRBJ1-1, with D possibly TRBD1 on 6 matching bases. The CDR3 loop spans 14 amino acids. Germline V gene sequence: CDR1 MNHEY, CDR2 SMNVEV (reference sequence). V was pared by 7 bases and J by 5 bases, with 17 bases between. The CDR3 bases are TGTGCCAGCATTAAGACACAGGGTTGGACTGAAGCTTTCTTT. It yields the protein CASIKTQGWTEAFF.

This clone was seen at least ten times. The V and J genes are TRBV18 and TRBJ1-3, with 8 bases aligning to TRBD1. From germline, CDR1 is KGHSH and CDR2 LQKENI. The V and J ends lost 2 bases and 0 bases, in that order; junction bases with no gene match: 9. The CDR3 has 18 amino acids. CDR3 sequence reads: CASSPVRQGRTSGNTIYF. The CDR3, as DNA: TGTGCCAGCTCACCAGTAAGACAGGGGCGAACCTCTGGAAACACCATATATTTT.

This clone has ten or more counts. The chain employs TRBV19 and TRBJ1-5; TRBD1 matches 8 bases. J lost 0 bases, V lost 4 bases, and 14 bases had no gene match. CDR1 is LNHDA, CDR2 SQIVND, per germline (reference sequence). The length of the CDR3 is 19 residues. CDR3 residues: CASSKKGGNRGYSNQPQHF. The CDR3 region has the DNA TGTGCCAGTAGTAAAAAAGGTGGAAACAGGGGGTATAGCAATCAGCCCCAGCATTTT.

This clone showed up many times. This rearrangement joins TRBV9 to TRBJ1-4; possible D gene TRBD1, 5 bases. This CDR3 contains 12 residues. The V gene's germline CDR1 is SGDLS and CDR2 YYNGEE. With 3 bases removed from V and 5 bases from J, the gap between germline ends came to 5 bases. The CDR3 bases are TGTGCCAGCAGCGGGACAAATGAAAAACTGTTTTTT. This encodes CASSGTNEKLFF.

This clone was seen many times. This chain connects TRBV6-1 to TRBJ1-1; D ambiguous. V was pared by 3 bases and J by 10 bases, with 9 bases between. The CDR3 extends over 11 amino acids. CDR1 is MNHNS, CDR2 SASEGT, per germline. CDR3 sequence (DNA): TGTGCCAGCAGTGACAGGCGGGGAGCTTTCTTT. The encoded protein is CASSDRRGAFF.

A few counts support this clone. The chain joins TRBV28 to TRBJ2-1; 14 bases agree with TRBD2. J lost 2 bases, V lost 2 bases, and 5 bases had no gene match. The germline gives CDR1 MDHEN, CDR2 SYDVKM. CDR3 length: 18 residues. CDR3 in DNA: TGTGCCAGCAGTTTAAAGGGACTAGCGGGAGCGGCCTACAATGAGCAGTTCTTC. Residues: CASSLKGLAGAAYNEQFF.

Many counts were recorded for this clone. This chain joins TRBV27 and TRBJ2-1, with 11 nucleotides matching TRBD2. The trim removed 7 bases at V and 4 bases at J, leaving 3 bases unmatched. The CDR3 sequence is 14 residues long. Germline V gene lookup returns CDR1 MNHEY and CDR2 SMNVEV (reference sequence). CDR3 sequence: CASTVAGGYNEQFF. CDR3 coding DNA: TGTGCCAGCACGGTAGCGGGAGGGTACAATGAGCAGTTCTTC.

This clone was seen ten or more times. The rearrangement uses TRBV2 and TRBJ2-1; perhaps TRBD2 as D (5 bases). The germline V gene encodes CDR1 SNHLY and CDR2 FYNNEI. V was clipped by 0 bases and J by 2 bases, with 11 bases between them. The CDR3 runs to 16 residues. This CDR3 is CASSEALGVTYNEQFF. CDR3 sequence (DNA): TGTGCCAGCAGTGAAGCCCTCGGGGTAACCTACAATGAGCAGTTCTTC. Full variable domain (outside the CDR3, taken from reference TRBV2 and TRBJ2-1): EPEVTQTPSHQVTQMGQEVILRCVPISNHLYFYWYRQILGQKVEFLVSFYNNEISEKSEIFDDQFSVERPDGSNFTLKIRSTKLEDSAMYFCASSEALGVTYNEQFFGPGTRLTVL.

This clone was detected many times. The CDR3 protein is CASSLRSQGLGGYTF. CDR3 nucleotide sequence: TGTGCCAGCAGCTTGCGATCCCAGGGGCTGGGAGGCTACACCTTC. The chain is built from TRBV5-4 and TRBJ1-2, with D maybe TRBD1 (6 bases). The CDR3 contains 15 residues. The germline V and J ends were trimmed by 1 base and 8 bases, with 18 bases remaining between them. In germline, CDR1 is SGHNT, CDR2 YYREEE (reference sequence).

This clone was seen many times. The chain links TRBV5-5 to TRBJ2-3, with 14 bases fitting TRBD2. CDR1 and CDR2 from the germline V gene are SGHKS and YYEKEE (reference sequence). After removal of 3 bases from V and 4 bases from J, the junction contained 7 bases not matched to a gene. The CDR3 extends over 17 amino acids. The CDR3 region is CASSSLGLAGVSDTQYF. As DNA, the CDR3 is TGTGCCAGCAGCTCCCTGGGACTAGCGGGAGTCTCAGATACGCAGTATTTT. Using reference TRBV5-5 and TRBJ2-3 for the parts outside the CDR3, the full variable domain is DAGVTQSPTHLIKTRGQQVTLRCSPISGHKSVSWYQQVLGQGPQFIFQYYEKEERGRGNFPDRFSARQFPNYSSELNVNALLLGDSALYLCASSSLGLAGVSDTQYFGPGTRLTVL.

This clone was seen repeatedly, ten times or more. The gene calls are TRBV6-1 and TRBJ2-1, with TRBD2 matching over 8 bases. V was clipped by 4 bases and J by 5 bases; unmatched bases: 4. The CDR3 spans 14 residues. From germline, CDR1 is MNHNS and CDR2 SASEGT. The CDR3 region is CASSGSGKNNEQFF. As DNA, the CDR3 is TGTGCCAGCAGTGGTAGCGGGAAGAACAATGAGCAGTTCTTC.

The genes are TRBV7-6 and TRBJ2-2; TRBD1 matches at 8 bases. J gave up 0 bases and V 5 bases, and 8 bases lay outside the gene matches. Per the germline V gene, CDR1 is SGHVS and CDR2 is FNYEAQ. The CDR3 contains 17 residues. The CDR3 DNA sequence: TGTGCCAGCAGCCACCGGACAGGGCCCCCGAACACCGGGGAGCTGTTTTTT. Translation gives CASSHRTGPPNTGELFF.

This clone showed up many times. The J gene is TRBJ1-2, the V gene TRBV4-3; D might be TRBD1 (6 bases). The CDR3 runs to 15 residues. V gave up 2 bases and J gave up 8 bases, with 18 bases separating them. Germline lookup yields CDR1 LGHNA and CDR2 YSLEER. CDR3 coding DNA: TGCGCCAGCAGCCAAACCCAACAGGGTCAAGGAGGCTACACCTTC. This sequence encodes CASSQTQQGQGGYTF.

This chain joins TRBV7-9 and TRBJ2-3; 9 positions match TRBD1. The germline V gene has CDR1 SEHNR and CDR2 FQNEAQ (reference sequence). The CDR3 loop spans 15 amino acids. The ends lost 4 bases at V and 3 bases at J; junction bases unmatched: 5. This chain's CDR3 is CASSSKDRGTDTQYF. CDR3 coding DNA: TGTGCCAGCAGCTCCAAGGACAGGGGAACAGATACGCAGTATTTT. Looking up the rest from reference TRBV7-9 and TRBJ2-3 gives the full variable domain: DTGVSQNPRHKITKRGQNVTFRCDPISEHNRLYWYRQTLGQGPEFLTYFQNEAQLEKSRLLSDRFSAERPKGSFSTLEIQRTEQGDSAMYLCASSSKDRGTDTQYFGPGTRLTVL.

This sequence joins TRBV4-1 and TRBJ2-3; D unclear. This CDR3 spans 14 amino acids. CDR1 MGHRA and CDR2 YSYEKL come from the germline V gene. V lost 0 bases to trimming and J lost 2 bases, with 6 bases between them. The CDR3 here is CASSQDRATDTQYF. CDR3 nucleotides: TGCGCCAGCAGCCAAGATAGGGCCACAGATACGCAGTATTTT.

This clone showed up just a few times. The chain links TRBV18 to TRBJ2-3; D is unclear. CDR3 length: 13 residues. The germline V gene encodes CDR1 KGHSH and CDR2 LQKENI. V lost 3 bases and J 3 bases, leaving 7 bases between the germline ends. The DNA of the CDR3 is TGTGCCAGCTCACCGACACCTACAGATACGCAGTATTTT. Its protein is CASSPTPTDTQYF.

This clone has ten or more counts. The gene calls are TRBV27 and TRBJ2-1; tentative D call: TRBD1 (6 bases). The germline V gene encodes CDR1 MNHEY and CDR2 SMNVEV (reference sequence). Trimming pared 9 bases from V and 5 bases from J, leaving 14 bases between. The CDR3 runs to 13 residues. The CDR3 DNA sequence: TGTGCCAGTAAGACAGGAGATCACAATGAGCAGTTCTTC. Its protein product is CASKTGDHNEQFF.

This clone was seen ten or more times. Other DNA sequences in this sample translate to the same CDR3. The chain uses TRBV7-9 and TRBJ1-1; D is possibly TRBD1 (5 bases). This CDR3 region has 13 residues. V lost 4 bases and J lost 2, with 8 bases in between. Germline V gene data show CDR1 as SEHNR and CDR2 as FQNEAQ (reference sequence). The CDR3 sequence: CASSSGSNTEAFF. CDR3 DNA sequence: TGTGCCAGCAGCTCAGGGAGTAACACTGAAGCTTTCTTT.